This T cell receptor (beta chain) was documented in a study of T cell repertoires in cytomegalovirus infection. About the research overall: Both a matching HLA type and CMV infection were indicated by public TCR beta signatures. General study points: Within the response measured ex vivo, HLA-C-restricted CMV-specific TCR beta clonotypes were dominant. Cumulative frequency of public TCR beta families picked out carriers of CMV plus the relevant HLA.

Worth noting for this clonotype: Its antigen remains unidentified.

TCRdb processed the reads anew with MiXCR; each CDR3 protein has one entry. The table records fewer than 1,000,000 distinct CDR3 sequences, about 33% of them present only once. Germline V gene data show CDR1 as MNHEY and CDR2 as SMNVEV (reference sequence). Trimming cost V 5 bases and J 4 bases; bases outside gene matches: 8. CDR3 length: 15 residues. The receptor was derived from a human donor in good health (CMV status not recorded). Some clones in this sample may be carry-over from other donors' samples. The sequences come from cultured CD8+ T cells from PBMCs, collected from culture after CMV antigen stimulation. This sequence joins TRBV27 and TRBJ1-2, with TRBD1 matching 9 bases. The CDR3 DNA sequence: TGTGCCAGCAGTGGTGGCGGGACAGGGACCTATGGCTACACCTTC. Translating gives CASSGGGTGTYGYTF.